This T cell receptor beta chain was observed in a study of graft-versus-host responses after intestinal transplantation. For the study at large: Transplant types were multivisceral, liver-intestinal, or isolated intestinal. Every one of the recipients received anti-thymocyte globulin induction and afterwards took tacrolimus and steroids for 3 to 4 years.

Remarks on this clone: Its antigen is undetermined.

Some clones are missing from TCRdb's copy, which holds only in-frame ones; the method was immunoSEQ multiplex PCR. The data show tens of thousands of clones, 90% to 95% seen once. The clonotype was recovered from a human donor who received an intestinal transplant. The sequencing here drew on unstimulated CD8+ T cells sorted from spleen or lymph node cells, taken before intestinal transplant.

CDR3 protein: CASSLRRNYGYTF. In DNA, the CDR3 is TGTGCCAGCAGCTTGCGTCGGAACTATGGCTACACCTTC. The rearrangement joins TRBV5-6 to TRBJ1-2; D gene uncertain. Germline loops: CDR1 SGHDT, CDR2 YYEEEE. Deletions cut 1 base from V and 2 bases from J, with 6 bases between. The length of the CDR3 is 13 residues.